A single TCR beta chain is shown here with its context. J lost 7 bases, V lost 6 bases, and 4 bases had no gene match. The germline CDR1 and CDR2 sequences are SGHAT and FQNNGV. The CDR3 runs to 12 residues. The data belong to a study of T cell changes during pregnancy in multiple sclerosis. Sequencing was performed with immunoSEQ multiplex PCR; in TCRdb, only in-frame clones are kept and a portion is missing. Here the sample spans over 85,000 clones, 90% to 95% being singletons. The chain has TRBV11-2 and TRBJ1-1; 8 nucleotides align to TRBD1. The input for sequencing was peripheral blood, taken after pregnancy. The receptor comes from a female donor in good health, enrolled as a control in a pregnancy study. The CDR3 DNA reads TGTGCCAGCAGGCAGACAGGGGTTGAAGCTTTCTTT. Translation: CASRQTGVEAFF.